The 3 T cell receptor beta chains reported below all come from one sample, sequenced in a study of T cells in localized non-small cell lung cancer. Libraries were prepared by immunoSEQ multiplex PCR; TCRdb keeps only in-frame clonotypes and omits some of them. The table includes about 35,000 clones, more than 65% detected once. Here the sequenced sample was peripheral blood, taken before any cancer treatment. These receptors all come from a male donor at least 60 years old with stage III squamous cell lung carcinoma.

This clone was detected once. The J gene is TRBJ1-2, the V gene TRBV11-2, with 8 bases lining up with TRBD1. Losses at the gene ends were 4 bases for V and 1 base for J; bases not matched to a gene: 5. The CDR3 is 15 residues long. The V gene's germline CDR1 is SGHAT and CDR2 FQNNGV. The CDR3 reads CASSSTGGFNYGYTF. CDR3 DNA sequence: TGTGCCAGCAGCTCCACAGGGGGGTTTAACTATGGCTACACCTTC.

This clone appeared once. The chain links TRBV7-2 to TRBJ1-5, with D possibly being TRBD1 (5 bases). The length of the CDR3 is 13 residues. Trimming removed 4 bases at V and 6 bases at J, with 10 bases between. CDR1 SGHTA and CDR2 FQGNSA come from the germline V gene. The DNA of the CDR3 is TGTGCCAGCAGCTCTGACAGATTTCAGCCCCAGCATTTT. Protein product: CASSSDRFQPQHF.

The genes are TRBV7-8 and TRBJ2-7, with 10 bases identical to TRBD1. The CDR3 runs to 15 residues. J was trimmed by 4 bases and V by 1 base; bases with no gene match: 4. Germline CDR1 reads SGHVS; CDR2 reads FQNEAQ. CDR3 in amino acids: CASSLGTGGGYEQYF. DNA of the CDR3: TGTGCCAGCAGCTTAGGGACAGGGGGTGGGTACGAGCAGTACTTC.